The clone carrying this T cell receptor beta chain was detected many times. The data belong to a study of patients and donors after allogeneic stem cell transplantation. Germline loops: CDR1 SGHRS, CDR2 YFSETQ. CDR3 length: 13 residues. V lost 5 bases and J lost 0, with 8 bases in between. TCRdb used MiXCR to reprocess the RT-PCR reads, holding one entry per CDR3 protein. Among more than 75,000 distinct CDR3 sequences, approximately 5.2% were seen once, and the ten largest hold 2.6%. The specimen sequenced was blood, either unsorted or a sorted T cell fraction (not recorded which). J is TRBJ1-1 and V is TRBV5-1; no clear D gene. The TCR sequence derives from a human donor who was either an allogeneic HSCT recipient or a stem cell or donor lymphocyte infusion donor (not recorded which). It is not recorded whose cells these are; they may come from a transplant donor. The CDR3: CASSYSVNTEAFF. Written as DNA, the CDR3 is TGCGCCAGCAGTTATTCAGTGAACACTGAAGCTTTCTTT.